This TCR beta chain emerged from a study of blood T cells in healthy people across ages. It was with a sample-barcoded 5' primer and a J-beta primer mix that a second PCR of roughly 6 to 12 cycles was run. Each of the cDNA molecules was tagged by a template-switch adaptor with 12 random nucleotides. TCRdb reanalysed the 5' RACE reads using MiXCR and keeps one entry per CDR3 protein. Here the sample spans about 620,000 distinct CDR3 sequences, around 20% being singletons. This clonotype occurred a few times. What it binds is not known. General study results and limits: Underestimates were what the diversity estimates from one million T cells were considered to be. Age advanced and TCR beta diversity per million T cells fell, roughly linearly.

Total RNA, at least 5.5 micrograms per sample, was extracted from PBMCs. This CDR3 contains 14 residues. Looked up from germline, CDR1 is DFQATT and CDR2 is SNEGSKA (reference sequence). The chain joins TRBV20-1 to TRBJ2-5; possibly TRBD2 for D (5 bases). The last part of the DNA fits TRBJ2-7 better; the J call may be wrong. The receptor was isolated from a man between 65 and 85 years old in good health. The specimen was blood. The CDR3 loop reads CSARDGSAGYEQYF. CDR3 bases: TGCAGTGCTAGAGATGGCAGCGCGGGCTACGAGCAGTACTTC.